The T cell receptor beta chain described here comes from a study of blood T cell repertoires in COVID-19. Study details: Samples came from the United States, Italy and Spain, spanning acute and convalescent COVID-19. PBMCs, B-cell-depleted T cells, or T cells were the source of the cDNA or gDNA that made up the material.

Authors' analysis steps: How many nucleated cells were present was estimated from reference gene primer amplification. The table came from immunoSEQ multiplex PCR; TCRdb's copy has only in-frame clones and leaves some out. The DNA was the basis for D and trimming; V, J and clone size are from that table. The data contain about 76,000 clones, about 82% of them singletons. Germline V CDR1 and CDR2: SNHLY, FYNNEI. The ends lost 5 bases at V and 5 bases at J; junction bases unmatched: 11. The CDR3 extends over 16 amino acids. The chain has TRBV2 and TRBJ2-3; TRBD2 matches at 9 bases. The sequencing input was peripheral blood. The sequence was collected from a woman aged 55-69 years with acute or convalescent COVID-19. This CDR3 reads CASSPNFSGGGDTQYF. CDR3 coding DNA: TGTGCCAGCAGTCCGAATTTTAGCGGGGGAGGAGATACGCAGTATTTT.